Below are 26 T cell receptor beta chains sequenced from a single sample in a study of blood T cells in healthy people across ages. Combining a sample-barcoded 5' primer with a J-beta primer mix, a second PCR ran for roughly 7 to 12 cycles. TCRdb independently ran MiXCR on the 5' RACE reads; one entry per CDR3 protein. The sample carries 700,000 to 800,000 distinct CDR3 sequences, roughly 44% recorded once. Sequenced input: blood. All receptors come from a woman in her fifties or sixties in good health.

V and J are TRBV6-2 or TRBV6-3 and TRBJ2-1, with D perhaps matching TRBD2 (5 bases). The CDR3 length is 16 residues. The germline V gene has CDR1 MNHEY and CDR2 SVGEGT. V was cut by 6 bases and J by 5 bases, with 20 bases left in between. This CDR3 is CASRHRSLALDNEQFF. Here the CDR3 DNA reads TGTGCCAGCAGGCATCGGAGTCTAGCACTAGACAATGAGCAGTTCTTC.

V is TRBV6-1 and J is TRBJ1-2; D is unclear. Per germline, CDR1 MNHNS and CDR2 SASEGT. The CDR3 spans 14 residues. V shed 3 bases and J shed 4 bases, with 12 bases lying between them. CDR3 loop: CASSEGAGIYGYTF. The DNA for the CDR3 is TGTGCCAGCAGTGAGGGCGCCGGGATCTATGGCTACACCTTC.

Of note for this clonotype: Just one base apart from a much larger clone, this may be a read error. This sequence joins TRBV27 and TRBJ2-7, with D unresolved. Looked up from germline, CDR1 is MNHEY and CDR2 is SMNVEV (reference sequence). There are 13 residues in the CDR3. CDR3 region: CASNLFSSDEQYF. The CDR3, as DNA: TGTGCCAGCAATTTATTCTCGTCTGACGAGCAGTACTTC.

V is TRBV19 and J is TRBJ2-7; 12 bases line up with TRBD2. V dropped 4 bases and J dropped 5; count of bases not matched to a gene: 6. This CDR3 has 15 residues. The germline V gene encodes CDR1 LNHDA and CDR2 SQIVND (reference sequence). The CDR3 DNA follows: TGTGCCAGTAGTACACAGGGACTAGCGGGCAACGAGCAGTACTTC. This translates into CASSTQGLAGNEQYF.

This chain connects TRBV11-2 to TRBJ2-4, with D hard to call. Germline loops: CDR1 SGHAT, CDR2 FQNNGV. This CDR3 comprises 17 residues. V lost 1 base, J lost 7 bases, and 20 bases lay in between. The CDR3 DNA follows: TGTGCCAGCAGCTTAGGGTCTGGGCACCTGAGCCCGAACATTCAGTACTTC. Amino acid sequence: CASSLGSGHLSPNIQYF.

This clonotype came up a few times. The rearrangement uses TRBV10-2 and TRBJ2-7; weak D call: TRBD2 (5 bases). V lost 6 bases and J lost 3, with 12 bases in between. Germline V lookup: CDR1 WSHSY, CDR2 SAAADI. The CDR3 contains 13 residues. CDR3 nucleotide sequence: TGCGCCAGCAGATCGGGGATTAGCTACGAGCAGTACTTC. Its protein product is CASRSGISYEQYF.

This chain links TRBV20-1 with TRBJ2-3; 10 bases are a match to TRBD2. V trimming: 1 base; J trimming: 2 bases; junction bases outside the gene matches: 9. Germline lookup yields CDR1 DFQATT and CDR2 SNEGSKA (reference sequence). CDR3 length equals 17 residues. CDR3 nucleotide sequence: TGCAGTGCTAGAGCCGCTAGCGGGAGAGCTGTCACAGATACGCAGTATTTT. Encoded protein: CSARAASGRAVTDTQYF.

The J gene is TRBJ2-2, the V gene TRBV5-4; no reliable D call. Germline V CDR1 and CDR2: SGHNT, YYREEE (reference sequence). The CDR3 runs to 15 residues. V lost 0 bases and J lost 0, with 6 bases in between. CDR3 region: CASSLEFANTGELFF. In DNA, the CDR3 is TGTGCCAGCAGCTTGGAGTTCGCGAACACCGGGGAGCTGTTTTTT.

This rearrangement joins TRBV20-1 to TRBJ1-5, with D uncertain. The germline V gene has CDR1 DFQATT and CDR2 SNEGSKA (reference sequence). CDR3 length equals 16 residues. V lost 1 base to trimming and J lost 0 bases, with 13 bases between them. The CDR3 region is CSARVPVQNSNQPQHF. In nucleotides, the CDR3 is TGCAGTGCTAGAGTCCCCGTCCAAAATAGCAATCAGCCCCAGCATTTT.

CDR3 in amino acids: CASSLRGMAPGTRERRNEQYF. The CDR3 DNA sequence: TGTGCCAGCAGTTTACGCGGTATGGCCCCCGGGACTAGAGAAAGACGGAATGAGCAGTACTTC. V is TRBV27 and J is TRBJ2-5; 8 bases are a match to TRBD2. With V trimmed by 2 bases and J by 11 bases, 31 bases remained unmatched. The CDR3 has 21 residues. Per the germline V gene, CDR1 is MNHEY and CDR2 is SMNVEV (reference sequence).

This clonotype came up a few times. The CDR3, as DNA: TGTGCCAGCAGCCCCACCGGGGTCCACACAGATACGCAGTATTTT. Amino acids: CASSPTGVHTDTQYF. This chain uses TRBV3-1 with TRBJ2-3, with a possible D match to TRBD2 (5 bases). From germline, CDR1 is LGHDT and CDR2 YNNKEL (reference sequence). The CDR3 spans 15 residues. Trimming took off 4 bases at V and 2 bases at J, with 13 bases between the two ends.

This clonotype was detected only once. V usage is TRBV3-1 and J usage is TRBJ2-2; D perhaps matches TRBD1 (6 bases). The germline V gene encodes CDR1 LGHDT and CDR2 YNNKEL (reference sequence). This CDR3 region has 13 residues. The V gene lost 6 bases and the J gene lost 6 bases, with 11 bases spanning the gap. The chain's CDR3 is CASRRGSPGELFF. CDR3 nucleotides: TGTGCCAGCAGAAGGGGGTCCCCCGGGGAGCTGTTTTTT.

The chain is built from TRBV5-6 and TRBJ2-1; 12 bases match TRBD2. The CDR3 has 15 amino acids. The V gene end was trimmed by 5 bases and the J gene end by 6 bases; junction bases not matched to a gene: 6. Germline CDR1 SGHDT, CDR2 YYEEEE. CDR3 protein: CASRRLAGASNEQFF. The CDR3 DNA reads TGTGCCAGCAGGCGACTAGCGGGGGCCTCCAATGAGCAGTTCTTC.

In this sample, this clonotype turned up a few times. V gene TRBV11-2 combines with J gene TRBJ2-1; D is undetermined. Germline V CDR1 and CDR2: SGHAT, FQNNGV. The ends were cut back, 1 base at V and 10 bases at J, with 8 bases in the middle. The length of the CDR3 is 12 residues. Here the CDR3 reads CASSLGVSEQFF. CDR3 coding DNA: TGTGCCAGCAGCTTAGGGGTTTCCGAGCAGTTCTTC.

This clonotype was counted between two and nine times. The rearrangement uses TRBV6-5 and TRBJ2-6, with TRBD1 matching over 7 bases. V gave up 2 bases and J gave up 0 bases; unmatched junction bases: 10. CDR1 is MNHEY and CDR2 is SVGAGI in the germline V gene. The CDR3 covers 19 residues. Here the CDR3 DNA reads TGTGCCAGCAGTTACACAGCCCCGGGACAGTTCTCTGGGGCCAACGTCCTGACTTTC. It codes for CASSYTAPGQFSGANVLTF.

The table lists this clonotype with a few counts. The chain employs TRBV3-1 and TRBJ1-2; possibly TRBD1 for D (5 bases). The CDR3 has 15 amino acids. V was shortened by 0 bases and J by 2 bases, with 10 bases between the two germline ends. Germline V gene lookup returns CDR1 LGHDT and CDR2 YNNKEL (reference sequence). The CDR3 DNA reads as TGTGCCAGCAGCCAAGAAGGGGCAGGGAACTATGGCTACACCTTC. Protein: CASSQEGAGNYGYTF.

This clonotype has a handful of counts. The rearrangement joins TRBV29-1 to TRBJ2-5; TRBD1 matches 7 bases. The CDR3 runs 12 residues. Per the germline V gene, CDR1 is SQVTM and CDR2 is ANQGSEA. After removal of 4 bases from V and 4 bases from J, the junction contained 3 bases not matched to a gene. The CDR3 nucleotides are TGCAGCGTTGGAACAGGGGTAGAGACCCAGTACTTC. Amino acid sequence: CSVGTGVETQYF.

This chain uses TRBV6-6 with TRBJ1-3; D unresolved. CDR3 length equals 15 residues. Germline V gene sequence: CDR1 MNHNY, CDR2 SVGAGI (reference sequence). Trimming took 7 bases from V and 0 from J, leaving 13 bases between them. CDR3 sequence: CASKTDSNSGNTIYF. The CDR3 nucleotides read TGTGCCAGCAAGACCGACTCAAACTCTGGAAACACCATATATTTT.

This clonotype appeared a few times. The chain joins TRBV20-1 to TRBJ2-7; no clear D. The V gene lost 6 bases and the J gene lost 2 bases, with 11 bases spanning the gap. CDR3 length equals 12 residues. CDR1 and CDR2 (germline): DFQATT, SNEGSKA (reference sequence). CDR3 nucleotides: TGCAGTGCAAGCAGCACTGCCTACGAGCAGTACTTC. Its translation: CSASSTAYEQYF.

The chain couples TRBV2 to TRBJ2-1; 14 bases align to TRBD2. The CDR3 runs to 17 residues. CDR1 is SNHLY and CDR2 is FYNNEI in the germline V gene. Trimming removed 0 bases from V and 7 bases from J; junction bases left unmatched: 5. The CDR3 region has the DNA TGTGCCAGCAGTGAAGCGCGACTAGCGGGGGGGCTGAATGAGCAGTTCTTC. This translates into CASSEARLAGGLNEQFF.

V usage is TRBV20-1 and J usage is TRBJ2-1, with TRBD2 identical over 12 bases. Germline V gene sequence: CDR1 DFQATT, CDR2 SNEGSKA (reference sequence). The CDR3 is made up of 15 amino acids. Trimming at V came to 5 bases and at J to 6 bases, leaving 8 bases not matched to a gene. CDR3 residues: CSARATSGRANEQFF. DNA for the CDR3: TGCAGTGCTCGCGCGACTAGCGGGAGAGCCAATGAGCAGTTCTTC.

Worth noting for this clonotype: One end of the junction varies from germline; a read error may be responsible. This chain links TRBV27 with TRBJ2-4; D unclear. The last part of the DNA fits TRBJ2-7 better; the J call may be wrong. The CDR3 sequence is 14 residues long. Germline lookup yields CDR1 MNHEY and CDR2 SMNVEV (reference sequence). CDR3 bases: TGTGCCAACAGTTTATCCGTAGATACTTACGAGCAGTACTTC. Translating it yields CANSLSVDTYEQYF.

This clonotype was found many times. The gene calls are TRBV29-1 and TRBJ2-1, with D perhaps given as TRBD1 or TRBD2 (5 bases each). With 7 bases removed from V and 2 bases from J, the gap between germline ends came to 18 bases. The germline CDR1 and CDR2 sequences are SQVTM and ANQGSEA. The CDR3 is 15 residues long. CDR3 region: CSARPGATAYNEQFF. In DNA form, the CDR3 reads TGCAGCGCCCGACCCGGGGCGACTGCCTACAATGAGCAGTTCTTC.

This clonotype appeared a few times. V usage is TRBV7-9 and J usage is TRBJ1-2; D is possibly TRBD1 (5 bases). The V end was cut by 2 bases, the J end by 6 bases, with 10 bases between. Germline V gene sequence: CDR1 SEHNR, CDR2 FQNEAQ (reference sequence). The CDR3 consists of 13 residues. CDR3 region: CASSLTDSDGYTF. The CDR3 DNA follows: TGTGCCAGCAGCTTAACAGACAGTGATGGCTACACCTTC.

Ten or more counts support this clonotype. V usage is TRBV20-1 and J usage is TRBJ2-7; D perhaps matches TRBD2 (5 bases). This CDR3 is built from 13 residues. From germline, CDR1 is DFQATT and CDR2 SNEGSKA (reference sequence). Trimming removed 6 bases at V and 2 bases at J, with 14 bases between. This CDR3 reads CSALAGFTYEQYF. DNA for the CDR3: TGCAGTGCGCTGGCGGGCTTTACCTACGAGCAGTACTTC.

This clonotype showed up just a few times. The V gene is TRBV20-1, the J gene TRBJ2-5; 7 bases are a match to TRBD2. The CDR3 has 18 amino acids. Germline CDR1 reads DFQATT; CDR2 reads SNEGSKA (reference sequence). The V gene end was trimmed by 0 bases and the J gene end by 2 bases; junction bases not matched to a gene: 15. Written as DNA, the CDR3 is TGCAGTGCTAGAGATTGGCTCTTTACCAGCGGGGTTCAAGAGACCCAGTACTTC. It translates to CSARDWLFTSGVQETQYF.